A single sample is the source of the 24 T cell receptor beta chains below, sequenced in a study of T cell changes during pregnancy in multiple sclerosis. The assay was immunoSEQ multiplex PCR, and TCRdb's table has in-frame clones only and misses some. The profile shows 40,000 to 60,000 clones, approximately 89% of them singletons. The specimen comprised CD8+ T cells from peripheral blood mononuclear cells, sampled in the second trimester of pregnancy. Receptors originate from a female donor with multiple sclerosis, enrolled in a pregnancy study.

The rearrangement links TRBV4-3 to TRBJ2-1; 11 bases agree with TRBD2. The V segment lost 3 bases and the J segment 6 bases; nucleotides outside the gene matches: 7. The CDR3 extends over 16 amino acids. The germline CDR1 and CDR2 sequences are LGHNA and YSLEER. Here the CDR3 reads CASSHTRLAGFNEQFF. The DNA of the CDR3 is TGCGCCAGCAGCCACACTAGACTAGCGGGGTTCAATGAGCAGTTCTTC.

The chain recombines TRBV6-5 with TRBJ2-2; the match to TRBD1 covers 7 bases. The CDR3 totals 16 residues. Trimming cost V 0 bases and J 5 bases; bases outside gene matches: 6. Per germline, CDR1 MNHEY and CDR2 SVGAGI. As DNA, the CDR3 is TGTGCCAGCAGTTACTCGACCGGGACAGTTACCGGGGAGCTGTTTTTT. As protein: CASSYSTGTVTGELFF.

The rearrangement joins TRBV5-6 to TRBJ1-1; D not resolved. The germline gives CDR1 SGHDT, CDR2 YYEEEE. V lost 4 bases to trimming and J lost 5 bases, with 9 bases between them. The length of the CDR3 is 12 residues. The CDR3: CASSQGSTEAFF. The CDR3 coding sequence is TGTGCCAGCAGCCAAGGGAGTACTGAAGCTTTCTTT.

The V call is TRBV11-1, the J call TRBJ2-6; possible D gene TRBD1, 6 bases. This CDR3 is 15 amino acids long. Germline loops: CDR1 SGHAT, CDR2 FQDESV (reference sequence). The V gene lost 6 bases and the J gene lost 1 base, with 10 bases spanning the gap. The CDR3 sequence: CASSYTGSGANVLTF. The CDR3 DNA reads as TGTGCCAGCAGTTATACAGGGTCTGGGGCCAACGTCCTGACTTTC.

This sequence joins TRBV7-6 and TRBJ2-1; weak D call: TRBD1 (5 bases). This CDR3 has 12 residues. V was trimmed by 4 bases and J by 9 bases, leaving 10 bases between them. Germline values: CDR1 SGHVS, CDR2 FNYEAQ. The CDR3 here is CASSSTEREQFF. DNA for the CDR3: TGTGCCAGCAGCTCGACAGAGCGTGAGCAGTTCTTC.

The chain is built from TRBV30 and TRBJ1-2, with a tentative D call TRBD1 (5 bases). The CDR3 loop spans 13 amino acids. The V gene's germline CDR1 is GTSNPN and CDR2 SVGIG (reference sequence). V was clipped by 5 bases and J by 0 bases, with 10 bases between them. This chain's CDR3 is CAWVGPPNYGYTF. The CDR3 nucleotides are TGTGCCTGGGTGGGGCCCCCTAACTATGGCTACACCTTC.

DNA for the CDR3: TGCGCCAGCAGCTTGGGGACACCCCTCTATGGCTACACCTTC. This codes for CASSLGTPLYGYTF. This chain links TRBV5-1 with TRBJ1-2; tentatively, D is TRBD1 (5 bases). The CDR3 runs 14 residues. The V gene's germline CDR1 is SGHRS and CDR2 YFSETQ. V was cut by 0 bases and J by 4 bases, with 10 bases left in between.

The chain recombines TRBV9 with TRBJ2-5; no definite D call. V shed 2 bases and J shed 1 base, with 9 bases lying between them. The CDR3 consists of 14 residues. The germline CDR1 and CDR2 sequences are SGDLS and YYNGEE. CDR3 protein: CASSVSPGQETQYF. The CDR3 nucleotides are TGTGCCAGCAGCGTGTCCCCCGGCCAAGAGACCCAGTACTTC.

The V gene is TRBV30, the J gene TRBJ2-2, with 9 positions matching TRBD2. With 4 bases clipped from V and 5 bases from J, the junction kept 11 bases outside the gene matches. The CDR3 has 16 amino acids. CDR1 GTSNPN and CDR2 SVGIG come from the germline V gene (reference sequence). The CDR3 spells CAWTLGAGGPTGELFF. The DNA of the CDR3 is TGTGCCTGGACCCTCGGGGCGGGGGGGCCGACCGGGGAGCTGTTTTTT.

This chain links TRBV19 with TRBJ2-7; 8 bases map to TRBD2. Germline CDR1 LNHDA, CDR2 SQIVND (reference sequence). This CDR3 comprises 15 residues. The V gene end was trimmed by 3 bases and the J gene end by 4 bases; junction bases not matched to a gene: 8. For the CDR3, the DNA is TGTGCCAGTAGTATCAGCCTAGCGGGCCTGTACGAGCAGTACTTC. It encodes CASSISLAGLYEQYF.

The V call is TRBV6-6, the J call TRBJ1-5; D gene unclear. Between the trimmed V and J ends, which lost 6 bases and 5 bases, there was a span of 5 bases. CDR3 length: 11 amino acids. Germline V gives CDR1 MNHNY, CDR2 SVGAGI (reference sequence). The CDR3 DNA reads as TGTGCCAGCAGGCAGGATCAGCCCCAGCATTTT. As protein: CASRQDQPQHF.

J is TRBJ1-4 and V is TRBV6-5, with 7 bases that match TRBD1. Germline V gene sequence: CDR1 MNHEY, CDR2 SVGAGI. Unmatched junction bases numbered 2, after V lost 5 bases and J lost 2 bases. This CDR3 has 14 residues. The CDR3: CASSQQGTNEKLFF. CDR3 sequence (DNA): TGTGCCAGCAGTCAACAGGGGACTAATGAAAAACTGTTTTTT.

This clone was observed once. The chain combines TRBV2 with TRBJ1-3; D uncertain. The V gene's germline CDR1 is SNHLY and CDR2 FYNNEI. The CDR3 is 12 residues long. Trimming stripped 6 bases from V and 4 bases from J, with 7 bases between. The CDR3 here is CASREQGNTIYF. The CDR3 DNA reads TGTGCCAGCAGGGAACAGGGAAACACCATATATTTT.

This chain uses TRBV4-3 with TRBJ1-2, with 11 positions matching TRBD1. The ends lost 3 bases at V and 3 bases at J; junction bases unmatched: 3. The length of the CDR3 is 15 residues. Germline V lookup: CDR1 LGHNA, CDR2 YSLEER. DNA of the CDR3: TGCGCCAGCAGCCAGGGGACAGGGGGGTACTATGGCTACACCTTC. It is translated as CASSQGTGGYYGYTF.

The chain is built from TRBV7-9 and TRBJ2-7; weak D call: TRBD2 (6 bases). This CDR3 has 14 amino acids. The germline V gene encodes CDR1 SEHNR and CDR2 FQNEAQ (reference sequence). The V end was cut by 4 bases, the J end by 0 bases, with 10 bases between. In DNA, the CDR3 is TGTGCCAGCAGCTCGTCCGGGAGCTCCTACGAGCAGTACTTC. This encodes CASSSSGSSYEQYF.

V and J are TRBV9 and TRBJ2-3; 9 nucleotides agree with TRBD2. Germline V gene data show CDR1 as SGDLS and CDR2 as YYNGEE. Losses at the gene ends were 1 base for V and 5 bases for J; bases not matched to a gene: 11. CDR3 length: 17 amino acids. CDR3 sequence: CASSVLLAGPQGDTQYF. In DNA, the CDR3 is TGTGCCAGCAGCGTACTCCTAGCGGGGCCTCAAGGAGATACGCAGTATTTT.

This chain connects TRBV21-1 to TRBJ1-4. TRBV21-1 is tagged as a pseudogene. This CDR3 is built from 16 residues. The CDR3 bases are TGTGCCAGCAGCAAAGGGGGTGGGGGGACTAATGAAAAACTGTTTTTT. Protein sequence: CASSKGGGGTNEKLFF.

The V and J genes are TRBV27 and TRBJ2-7; D gene unclear. Deletions cut 4 bases from V and 5 bases from J, with 9 bases between. CDR3 length: 12 amino acids. The germline gives CDR1 MNHEY, CDR2 SMNVEV (reference sequence). DNA of the CDR3: TGTGCCAGCAGTTCGCGTTACCACGAGCAGTACTTC. Translating it yields CASSSRYHEQYF.

The J gene is TRBJ2-5, the V gene TRBV18; 8 nucleotides match TRBD1. CDR3 length: 15 amino acids. Germline CDR1 is KGHSH and CDR2 is LQKENI. V lost 2 bases, J lost 1 base, and 3 bases stayed unmatched. For the CDR3, the DNA is TGTGCCAGCTCACCAGGGACAGGTACCCAAGAGACCCAGTACTTC. Translating it yields CASSPGTGTQETQYF.

This chain links TRBV6-5 with TRBJ1-1; the match to TRBD1 covers 7 bases. From germline, CDR1 is MNHEY and CDR2 SVGAGI. The trim removed 8 bases at V and 5 bases at J, leaving 5 bases unmatched. CDR3 length equals 12 residues. In DNA form, the CDR3 reads TGTGCCAGCTCAGGGGGGACAACTGAAGCTTTCTTT. The encoded protein is CASSGGTTEAFF.

This clone was seen just once. V usage is TRBV29-1 and J usage is TRBJ1-2, with 7 bases matching TRBD1. Looked up from germline, CDR1 is SQVTM and CDR2 is ANQGSEA. V was clipped by 6 bases and J by 5 bases; unmatched bases: 6. The CDR3 extends over 12 amino acids. The CDR3 sequence is CSVSGTVYGYTF. The CDR3 nucleotides are TGCAGCGTATCCGGGACAGTGTATGGCTACACCTTC.

The chain recombines TRBV15 with TRBJ2-5; 10 bases match TRBD1. Germline V CDR1 and CDR2: LNHNV, YYDKDF (reference sequence). The CDR3 has 18 residues. V was pared by 3 bases and J by 2 bases, with 12 bases of the junction left unmatched. The CDR3 here is CATSSVNPGTGVQETQYF. CDR3 in DNA: TGTGCCACCAGCAGCGTCAACCCCGGGACAGGGGTACAAGAGACCCAGTACTTC.

This rearrangement joins TRBV19 to TRBJ1-1; 7 nucleotides line up with TRBD1. With 9 bases clipped from V and 0 bases from J, the junction kept 10 bases outside the gene matches. The germline gives CDR1 LNHDA, CDR2 SQIVND (reference sequence). The CDR3 is made up of 15 amino acids. In nucleotides, the CDR3 is TGTGCCAGCTCGACAGGGCAGATTCTGAACACTGAAGCTTTCTTT. Residues: CASSTGQILNTEAFF.

This chain uses TRBV4-3 with TRBJ2-7; the D gene is possibly TRBD2 (5 bases). The V end lost 0 bases, the J end lost 3 bases, and 12 bases lay between the germline ends. The CDR3 is made up of 15 amino acids. CDR1 LGHNA and CDR2 YSLEER come from the germline V gene. The CDR3 sequence is CASSQEQRAFYEQYF. CDR3 nucleotides: TGCGCCAGCAGCCAAGAACAGAGGGCGTTCTACGAGCAGTACTTC.